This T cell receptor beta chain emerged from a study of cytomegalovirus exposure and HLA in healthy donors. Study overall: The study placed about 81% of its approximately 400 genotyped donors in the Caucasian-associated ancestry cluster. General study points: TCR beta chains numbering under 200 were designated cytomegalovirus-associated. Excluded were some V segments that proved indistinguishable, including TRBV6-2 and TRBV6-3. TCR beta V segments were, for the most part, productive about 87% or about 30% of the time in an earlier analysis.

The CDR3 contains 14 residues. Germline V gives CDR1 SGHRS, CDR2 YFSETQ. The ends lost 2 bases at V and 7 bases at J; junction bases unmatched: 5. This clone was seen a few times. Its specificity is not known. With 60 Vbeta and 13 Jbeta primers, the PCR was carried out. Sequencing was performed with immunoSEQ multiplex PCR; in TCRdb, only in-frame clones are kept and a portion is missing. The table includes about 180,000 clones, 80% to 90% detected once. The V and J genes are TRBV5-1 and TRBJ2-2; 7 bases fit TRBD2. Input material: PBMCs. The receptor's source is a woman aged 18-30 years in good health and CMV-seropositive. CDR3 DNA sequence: TGCGCCAGCAGCTTAGGACTAGACGGCGGGGAGCTGTTTTTT. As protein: CASSLGLDGGELFF.